The 20 T cell receptor beta chains reported below all come from one sample, sequenced in a study of cytomegalovirus exposure and HLA in healthy donors. This PCR relied on a set of 60 Vbeta primers and 13 Jbeta primers. Assay: immunoSEQ multiplex PCR; the TCRdb copy retains only in-frame clones and omits some. The repertoire has hundreds of thousands of clones, 70% to 85% of them found once; the top ten carry 3.5% to 4%. Sequencing was done on a sample of PBMCs. These receptors all come from a male donor in good health and CMV-seronegative.

The rearrangement links TRBV27 to TRBJ1-2, with D hard to call. Germline lookup yields CDR1 MNHEY and CDR2 SMNVEV (reference sequence). V dropped 5 bases and J dropped 3 bases, with 13 bases sitting between them. The CDR3 spans 14 residues. The CDR3 DNA follows: TGTGCCAGCAGTCCAAGACGGGATTACTATGGCTACACCTTC. This codes for CASSPRRDYYGYTF.

V is TRBV30 and J is TRBJ1-5; D is unresolved. This CDR3 has 14 residues. Germline loops: CDR1 GTSNPN, CDR2 SVGIG (reference sequence). V dropped 1 base and J dropped 4 bases, with 11 bases sitting between them. CDR3 bases: TGTGCCTGGAGTGGGGGAGACGGTAATCAGCCCCAGCATTTT. This codes for CAWSGGDGNQPQHF.

The chain uses TRBV4-1 and TRBJ2-5, with D perhaps matching TRBD1 (5 bases). Gene TRBJ2-7 matches the end of the DNA better, so the J call may be wrong. The CDR3 sequence is 15 residues long. The germline CDR1 and CDR2 sequences are MGHRA and YSYEKL. The CDR3 nucleotides read TGCGCCAGCAGCCAAGGTCCAGGGTTCAGCCACGAGCAGTACTTC. Its translation: CASSQGPGFSHEQYF.

V gene TRBV27 combines with J gene TRBJ2-1; D may be TRBD2 (5 bases). Trimming shortened V by 5 bases and J by 3 bases, and 8 bases separated the two germline ends. Per germline, CDR1 MNHEY and CDR2 SMNVEV (reference sequence). The CDR3 has 13 amino acids. CDR3 sequence reads: CASSSGFYNEQFF. DNA for the CDR3: TGTGCCAGCAGTAGCGGCTTCTACAATGAGCAGTTCTTC.

The rearrangement uses TRBV19 and TRBJ2-2; the D is unclear. The CDR3 consists of 13 residues. V was clipped by 3 bases and J by 5 bases, with 7 bases between them. The germline gives CDR1 LNHDA, CDR2 SQIVND (reference sequence). The CDR3: CASSMSRTGELFF. The CDR3 bases are TGTGCCAGTAGTATGAGCAGGACCGGGGAGCTGTTTTTT. Full variable domain (outside the CDR3, taken from reference TRBV19 and TRBJ2-2): DGGITQSPKYLFRKEGQNVTLSCEQNLNHDAMYWYRQDPGQGLRLIYYSQIVNDFQKGDIAEGYSVSREKKESFPLTVTSAQKNPTAFYLCASSMSRTGELFFGEGSRLTVL.

A few counts support this clone. The CDR3 protein is CASSLEGGGQPQHF. The CDR3 coding sequence is TGCGCCAGCAGCTTGGAAGGGGGTGGTCAGCCCCAGCATTTT. V and J are TRBV5-1 and TRBJ1-5; D might be TRBD1 (6 bases). V shed 0 bases and J shed 6 bases, with 10 bases lying between them. Germline values: CDR1 SGHRS, CDR2 YFSETQ. This CDR3 contains 14 residues. Combining the CDR3 with reference TRBV5-1 and TRBJ1-5 gives the whole variable domain KAGVTQTPRYLIKTRGQQVTLSCSPISGHRSVSWYQQTPGQGLQFLFEYFSETQRNKGNFPGRFSGRQFSNSRSEMNVSTLELGDSALYLCASSLEGGGQPQHFGDGTRLSIL.

The table lists this clone with a count of one. The V and J genes are TRBV6-1 and TRBJ1-3, with D perhaps TRBD1 (5 bases). The germline V and J ends were trimmed by 1 base and 7 bases, with 11 bases remaining between them. Germline V gene lookup returns CDR1 MNHNS and CDR2 SASEGT. The CDR3 sequence is 14 residues long. CDR3 DNA sequence: TGTGCCAGCAGTGAAGTCAGGGTTGAGAACACCATATATTTT. Encoded protein: CASSEVRVENTIYF.

The CDR3 reads CASSVRDTFDRNGYTF. The CDR3 bases are TGTGCCAGCAGCGTCCGGGACACATTTGATAGAAATGGCTACACCTTC. V is TRBV9 and J is TRBJ1-2; tentative D call: TRBD1 (6 bases). Trimming cost V 2 bases and J 6 bases, with 20 bases left between them. This CDR3 is built from 16 residues. Germline V CDR1 and CDR2: SGDLS, YYNGEE.

The chain recombines TRBV7-3 with TRBJ2-1; D not certain. CDR1 and CDR2 from the germline V gene are SGHTA and FQGTGA. V lost 2 bases to trimming and J lost 6 bases, with 8 bases between them. This CDR3 is 13 amino acids long. CDR3 sequence (DNA): TGTGCCAGCAGCTTAGGGCCCGTCAATGAGCAGTTCTTC. Residues: CASSLGPVNEQFF.

The rearrangement joins TRBV18 to TRBJ1-2; TRBD1 matches at 7 bases. The CDR3 spans 18 residues. The junction had 16 bases not matched to a gene; V was cut back by 6 bases and J by 0 bases. From germline, CDR1 is KGHSH and CDR2 LQKENI. CDR3 protein: CASSPIPTGQLSNYGYTF. The DNA of the CDR3 is TGTGCCAGCTCCCCCATCCCGACGGGACAGCTTTCTAACTATGGCTACACCTTC.

The genes are TRBV6-1 and TRBJ2-7; D is possibly TRBD1 (6 bases). This CDR3 comprises 13 residues. V was clipped by 6 bases and J by 1 base, with 10 bases between them. The germline V gene encodes CDR1 MNHNS and CDR2 SASEGT. In nucleotides, the CDR3 is TGTGCCAGCAGCGGACAGCGATCCTACGAGCAGTACTTC. Translated, it gives CASSGQRSYEQYF.

The rearrangement uses TRBV5-8 and TRBJ2-7; D is possibly TRBD2 (6 bases). Germline V gene sequence: CDR1 SGHTS, CDR2 YDEGEE. Trimming removed 0 bases from V and 0 bases from J, with 10 bases in between. The CDR3 length is 15 residues. The CDR3 nucleotides read TGTGCCAGCAGCTTGGCCGGGGGAAGCTCCTACGAGCAGTACTTC. This encodes CASSLAGGSSYEQYF. Supplemented by reference TRBV5-8 and TRBJ2-7, the full variable domain reads EAGVTQSPTHLIKTRGQQATLRCSPISGHTSVYWYQQALGLGLQFLLWYDEGEERNRGNFPPRFSGRQFPNYSSELNVNALELEDSALYLCASSLAGGSSYEQYFGPGTRLTVT.

The chain employs TRBV5-1 and TRBJ2-5; D perhaps matches TRBD2 (5 bases). The CDR3 is 15 residues long. Trimming pared 0 bases from V and 3 bases from J, leaving 12 bases between. Germline V gives CDR1 SGHRS, CDR2 YFSETQ. CDR3 bases: TGCGCCAGCAGCTTGGTATCGGCGGGCAAAGAGACCCAGTACTTC. It is translated as CASSLVSAGKETQYF. The full variable domain, rest sourced from reference TRBV5-1 and TRBJ2-5, is KAGVTQTPRYLIKTRGQQVTLSCSPISGHRSVSWYQQTPGQGLQFLFEYFSETQRNKGNFPGRFSGRQFSNSRSEMNVSTLELGDSALYLCASSLVSAGKETQYFGPGTRLLVL.

The chain employs TRBV21-1 and TRBJ2-5; TRBD2, as called in the table, went unchecked against the DNA. TRBV21-1 corresponds to a pseudogene. The CDR3 consists of 15 residues. CDR3 in amino acids: CASSKAPEDRETQYF. The CDR3 DNA follows: TGTGCCAGCAGCAAAGCGCCCGAGGATCGGGAGACCCAGTACTTC.

This clone has a handful of counts. The V and J genes are TRBV27 and TRBJ2-7, with D uncertain. Trimming took 6 bases from V and 0 from J, leaving 9 bases between them. The CDR3 has 13 amino acids. Germline CDR1 reads MNHEY; CDR2 reads SMNVEV (reference sequence). For the CDR3, the DNA is TGTGCCAGCAGCCTGATCAGCTCCTACGAGCAGTACTTC. Amino acid sequence: CASSLISSYEQYF.

Turning to this clone: One end of the junction fails to match germline, which may point to a read error. The chain couples TRBV7-9 to TRBJ2-7, with D possibly TRBD2 on 5 matching bases. This CDR3 contains 15 residues. The germline V gene encodes CDR1 SEHNR and CDR2 FQNEAQ (reference sequence). CDR3 nucleotides: TGTTCCAGCAGCCGGCCGGGTAGCGTGACGTACGAGCAGTACTTC. This encodes CSSSRPGSVTYEQYF. The full variable domain, with the rest looked up from reference TRBV7-9 and TRBJ2-7, is DTGVSQNPRHKITKRGQNVTFRCDPISEHNRLYWYRQTLGQGPEFLTYFQNEAQLEKSRLLSDRFSAERPKGSFSTLEIQRTEQGDSAMYLCSSSRPGSVTYEQYFGPGTRLTVT.

J is TRBJ2-3 and V is TRBV28, with 11 bases lining up with TRBD2. The ends lost 6 bases at V and 2 bases at J; junction bases unmatched: 13. CDR3 length equals 18 residues. Germline values: CDR1 MDHEN, CDR2 SYDVKM. The CDR3 DNA follows: TGTGCCAGCAGCCCAGGACTAGCGGGCCAGATAGTCACAGATACGCAGTATTTT. Translated, it gives CASSPGLAGQIVTDTQYF.

The chain is built from TRBV11-2 and TRBJ1-1; 11 bases are a match to TRBD1. This CDR3 is built from 13 residues. V dropped 5 bases and J dropped 11; count of bases not matched to a gene: 7. The germline CDR1 and CDR2 sequences are SGHAT and FQNNGV. CDR3 protein: CASSRDRGDHAFF. CDR3 nucleotide sequence: TGTGCCAGCAGCCGGGACAGGGGGGATCATGCTTTCTTT.

This chain uses TRBV5-1 with TRBJ2-3, with 7 positions matching TRBD2. V gave up 4 bases and J gave up 6 bases; unmatched junction bases: 5. The CDR3 length is 13 residues. CDR1 is SGHRS and CDR2 is YFSETQ in the germline V gene. CDR3 residues: CASSIAGPDTQYF. The CDR3 DNA reads as TGCGCCAGCAGCATAGCGGGCCCGGATACGCAGTATTTT. Full variable domain (rest looked up from reference TRBV5-1 and TRBJ2-3): KAGVTQTPRYLIKTRGQQVTLSCSPISGHRSVSWYQQTPGQGLQFLFEYFSETQRNKGNFPGRFSGRQFSNSRSEMNVSTLELGDSALYLCASSIAGPDTQYFGPGTRLTVL.

The chain carries TRBV15 and TRBJ2-1, with D possibly being TRBD2 (5 bases). V lost 1 base and J 7 bases, leaving 14 bases between the germline ends. Germline CDR1 is LNHNV and CDR2 is YYDKDF (reference sequence). This CDR3 region has 15 residues. Written as DNA, the CDR3 is TGTGCCACCAGCAGAGTAGGAACTAGTTCTAATGAGCAGTTCTTC. Translating gives CATSRVGTSSNEQFF.